Shown below are 3 T cell receptor beta chains from a single sample sequenced in a study of blood T cell repertoires in COVID-19. Assay: immunoSEQ multiplex PCR; the TCRdb copy retains only in-frame clones and omits some. The sample lists roughly 52,000 clones, roughly 90% occurring once. Sequencing input: peripheral blood. All receptors come from a man aged 55 to 70 with active COVID-19.

The count of this clone is one. This chain links TRBV6-6 with TRBJ2-6; a weak D match, TRBD1 (6 bases). The CDR3 consists of 14 residues. With 10 bases removed from V and 0 bases from J, the gap between germline ends came to 10 bases. CDR1 and CDR2 from the germline V gene are MNHNY and SVGAGI (reference sequence). The CDR3 DNA follows: TGTGCCACCGCAGGGGCCTCTGGGGCCAACGTCCTGACTTTC. It encodes CATAGASGANVLTF.

The chain couples TRBV9 to TRBJ2-3, with D possibly matching TRBD1 (5 bases). The germline V gene has CDR1 SGDLS and CDR2 YYNGEE. The length of the CDR3 is 15 residues. The V gene lost 0 bases and the J gene lost 2 bases, with 10 bases spanning the gap. This CDR3 is CASSVAQGHTDTQYF. The CDR3 coding sequence is TGTGCCAGCAGCGTAGCCCAGGGCCACACAGATACGCAGTATTTT.

The V gene is TRBV7-3, the J gene TRBJ2-6; perhaps TRBD1 as D (5 bases). V was cut by 5 bases and J by 4 bases, with 12 bases left in between. This CDR3 region has 15 residues. Germline assignment: CDR1 SGHTA and CDR2 FQGTGA. CDR3 nucleotides: TGTGCCAGCAGCGCTCAGGGAACGGGGGCCAACGTCCTGACTTTC. Amino acid sequence: CASSAQGTGANVLTF.